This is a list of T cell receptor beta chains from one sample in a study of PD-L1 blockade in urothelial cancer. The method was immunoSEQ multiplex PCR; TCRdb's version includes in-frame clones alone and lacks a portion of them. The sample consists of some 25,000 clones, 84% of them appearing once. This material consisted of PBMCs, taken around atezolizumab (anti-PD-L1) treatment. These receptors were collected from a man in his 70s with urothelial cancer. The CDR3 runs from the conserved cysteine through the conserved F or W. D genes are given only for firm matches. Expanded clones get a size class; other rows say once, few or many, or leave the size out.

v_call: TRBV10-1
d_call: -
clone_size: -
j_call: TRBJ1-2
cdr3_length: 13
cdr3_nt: TGCGCCAGCAGTGCGGCAGGGTCCTATGGCTACACCTTC
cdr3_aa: CASSAAGSYGYTF

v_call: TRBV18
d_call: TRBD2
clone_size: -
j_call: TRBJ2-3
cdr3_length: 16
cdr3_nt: TGTGCCAGCTCACTACGGACTAGCGAGCTAACAGATACGCAGTATTTT
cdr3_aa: CASSLRTSELTDTQYF

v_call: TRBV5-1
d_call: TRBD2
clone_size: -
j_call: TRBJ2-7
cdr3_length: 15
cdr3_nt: TGCGCCAGCAGCTCAGCGGGAGGGACTACCTACGAGCAGTACTTC
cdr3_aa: CASSSAGGTTYEQYF

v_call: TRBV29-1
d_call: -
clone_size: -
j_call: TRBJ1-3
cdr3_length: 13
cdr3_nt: TGCAGCGTTGCGCGGCAGGGGGGAAACACCATATATTTT
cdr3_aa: CSVARQGGNTIYF

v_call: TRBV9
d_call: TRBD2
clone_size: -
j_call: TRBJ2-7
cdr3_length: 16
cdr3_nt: TGTGCCAGCAGCTCCGGACTAGCGGGAGAGGGCTACGAGCAGTACTTC
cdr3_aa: CASSSGLAGEGYEQYF

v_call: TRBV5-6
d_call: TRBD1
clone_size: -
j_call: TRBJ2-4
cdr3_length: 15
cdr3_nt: TGTGCCAGCAGCGCGGACGACAGGGTCTGGAACATTCAGTACTTC
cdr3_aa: CASSADDRVWNIQYF

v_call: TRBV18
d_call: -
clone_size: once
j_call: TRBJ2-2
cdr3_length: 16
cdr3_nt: TGTGCCAGCTCACTGCTGTCTGGGGGCAACACCGGGGAGCTGTTTTTT
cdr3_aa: CASSLLSGGNTGELFF

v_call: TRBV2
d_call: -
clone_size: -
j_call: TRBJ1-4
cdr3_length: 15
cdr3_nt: TGTGCCAGCAGAGAACGTGGACAGTATAATGAAAAACTGTTTTTT
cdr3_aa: CASRERGQYNEKLFF

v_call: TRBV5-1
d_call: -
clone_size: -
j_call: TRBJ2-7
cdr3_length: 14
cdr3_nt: TGCGCCAGCAGCTTCCAGGCAACTTCCTACGAGCAGTACTTC
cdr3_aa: CASSFQATSYEQYF

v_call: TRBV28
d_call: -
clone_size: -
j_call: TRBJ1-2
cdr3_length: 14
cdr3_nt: TGTGCCAGCAGAGGCGGACAGAGGTGGGAAGGCTACACCTTC
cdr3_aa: CASRGGQRWEGYTF

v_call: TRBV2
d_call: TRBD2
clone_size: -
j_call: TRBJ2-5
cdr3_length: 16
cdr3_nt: TGTGCCAGCAGTCAGGGACTAGCGGGAGGCGGGGAGACCCAGTACTTC
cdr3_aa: CASSQGLAGGGETQYF

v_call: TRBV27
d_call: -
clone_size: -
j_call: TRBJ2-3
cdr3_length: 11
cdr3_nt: TGTGCCAGCAGATTCCAAGATACGCAGTATTTT
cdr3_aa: CASRFQDTQYF

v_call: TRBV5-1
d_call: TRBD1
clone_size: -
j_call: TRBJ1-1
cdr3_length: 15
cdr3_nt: TGCGCCAGCAGCGGACAGGGGGGACCGAGCACTGAAGCTTTCTTT
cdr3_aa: CASSGQGGPSTEAFF

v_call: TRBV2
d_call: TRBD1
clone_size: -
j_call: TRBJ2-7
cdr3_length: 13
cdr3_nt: TGTGCCAGCAGAAGACAGGGATCCTACGAGCAGTACTTC
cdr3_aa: CASRRQGSYEQYF

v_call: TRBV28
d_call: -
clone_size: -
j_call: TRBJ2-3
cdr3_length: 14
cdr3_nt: TGTGCCAGCGCTTCTGGGCGCACAACGCATACGCAGTATTTT
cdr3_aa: CASASGRTTHTQYF

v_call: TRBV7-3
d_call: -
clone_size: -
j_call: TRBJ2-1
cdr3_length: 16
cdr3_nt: TGTGCCAGCAGCTTAACAGTGGCAGGGGAAGAAAATGAGCAGTTCTTC
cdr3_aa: CASSLTVAGEENEQFF

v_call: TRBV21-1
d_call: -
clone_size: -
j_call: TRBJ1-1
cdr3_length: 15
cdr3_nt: TGTGCCAGCATCCCTAATCCTCCGGGACTTCCGAAAGCTTTCTTT
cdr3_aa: CASIPNPPGLPKAFF

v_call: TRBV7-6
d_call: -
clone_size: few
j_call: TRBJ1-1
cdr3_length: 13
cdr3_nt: TGTGCCAGCAGCTTCCAGGAGAACACTGAAGCTTTCTTT
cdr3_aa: CASSFQENTEAFF

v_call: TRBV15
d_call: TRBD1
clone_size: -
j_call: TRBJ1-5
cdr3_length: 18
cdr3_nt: TGTGCCACCAGCAGAGAATCATCCACCGGGACAGGGGTTCAGCCCCAGCATTTT
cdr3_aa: CATSRESSTGTGVQPQHF

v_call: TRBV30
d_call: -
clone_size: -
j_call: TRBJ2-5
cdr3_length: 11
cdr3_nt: TGTGCCTGGGCCGGCCAAGAGACCCAGTACTTC
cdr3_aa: CAWAGQETQYF

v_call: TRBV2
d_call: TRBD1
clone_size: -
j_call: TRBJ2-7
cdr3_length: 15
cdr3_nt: TGTGCCAGCAGTGATCCCGGGACAGGCTCCTACGAGCAGTACTTC
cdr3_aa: CASSDPGTGSYEQYF

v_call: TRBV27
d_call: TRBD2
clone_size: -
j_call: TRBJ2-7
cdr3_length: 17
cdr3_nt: TGTGCCAGCAGTTGGGATAGCGGGTTTACCAGCTCCTACGAGCAGTACTTC
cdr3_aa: CASSWDSGFTSSYEQYF

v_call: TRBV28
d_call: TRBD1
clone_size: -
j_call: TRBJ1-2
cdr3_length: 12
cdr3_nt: TGTGCCAGCAGTCAGGGGGGCTATGGCTACACCTTC
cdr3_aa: CASSQGGYGYTF

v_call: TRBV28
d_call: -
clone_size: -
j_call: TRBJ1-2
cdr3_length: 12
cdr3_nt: TGTGCCAGCAGTCAGAATAACTATGGCTACACCTTC
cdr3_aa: CASSQNNYGYTF

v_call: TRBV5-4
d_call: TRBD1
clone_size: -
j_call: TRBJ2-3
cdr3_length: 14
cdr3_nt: TGTGCCATCCTATCAGGGGGCGCAATAGATACGCAGTATTTT
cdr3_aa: CAILSGGAIDTQYF

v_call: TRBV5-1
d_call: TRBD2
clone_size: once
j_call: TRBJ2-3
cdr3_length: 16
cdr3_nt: TGCGCCAGCAGCCTGGGGGGACTAGCCCGAGGGGATACGCAGTATTTT
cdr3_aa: CASSLGGLARGDTQYF

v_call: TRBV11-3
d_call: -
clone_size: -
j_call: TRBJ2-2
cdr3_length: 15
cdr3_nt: TGTGCCAGCAGCTCGAGACTAGCGAACACCGGGGAGCTGTTTTTT
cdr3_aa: CASSSRLANTGELFF

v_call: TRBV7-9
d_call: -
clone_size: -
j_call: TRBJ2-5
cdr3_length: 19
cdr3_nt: TGTGCCAGCAGCTGGGGATCCCGGACTAAAGTCCCCAGCCAAGAGACCCAGTACTTC
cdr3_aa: CASSWGSRTKVPSQETQYF

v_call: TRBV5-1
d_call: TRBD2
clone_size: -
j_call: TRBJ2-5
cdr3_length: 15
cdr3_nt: TGCGCCAGCAGCTCCGCTGGACTAGCGGGGGAGACCCAGTACTTC
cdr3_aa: CASSSAGLAGETQYF

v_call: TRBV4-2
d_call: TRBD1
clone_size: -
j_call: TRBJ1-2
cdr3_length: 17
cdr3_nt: TGTGCCAGCAGCCAACACGGTGGGACAGGGGGAGACTATGGCTACACCTTC
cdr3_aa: CASSQHGGTGGDYGYTF

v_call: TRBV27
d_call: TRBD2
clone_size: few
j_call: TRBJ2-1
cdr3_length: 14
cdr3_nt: TGTGCCAGCAGTCCGGGACTAGCGGGAGGGAGGCAGTTCTTC
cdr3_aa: CASSPGLAGGRQFF

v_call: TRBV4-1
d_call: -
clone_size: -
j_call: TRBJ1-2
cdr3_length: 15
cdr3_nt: TGCGCCAGCAGCGCACAGGCACAGGGTGCCTATGGCTACACCTTC
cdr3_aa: CASSAQAQGAYGYTF

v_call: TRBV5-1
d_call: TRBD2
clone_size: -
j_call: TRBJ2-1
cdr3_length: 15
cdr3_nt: TGCGCCAGCAGCTTGACTAGCGGGGACTACAATGAGCAGTTCTTC
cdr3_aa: CASSLTSGDYNEQFF

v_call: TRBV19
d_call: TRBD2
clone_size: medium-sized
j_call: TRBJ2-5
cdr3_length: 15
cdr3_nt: TGTGCCAGTAGTATAGCTGGGACTAGCTTGGAGACCCAGTACTTC
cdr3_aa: CASSIAGTSLETQYF

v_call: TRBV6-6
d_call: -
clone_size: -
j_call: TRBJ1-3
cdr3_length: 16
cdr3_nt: TGTGCCAGCAGTTCGAAAGGGACACCCAATGGAAACACCATATATTTT
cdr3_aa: CASSSKGTPNGNTIYF

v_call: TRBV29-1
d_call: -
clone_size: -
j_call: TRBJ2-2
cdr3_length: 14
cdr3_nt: TGCAGCGTTCGCTTGACAGGGAGGACCGGGGAGCTGTTTTTT
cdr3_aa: CSVRLTGRTGELFF

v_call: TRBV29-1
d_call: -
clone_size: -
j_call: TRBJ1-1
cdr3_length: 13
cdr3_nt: TGCAGCGTTGGTCAGGGGACGAACACTGAAGCTTTCTTT
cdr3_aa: CSVGQGTNTEAFF

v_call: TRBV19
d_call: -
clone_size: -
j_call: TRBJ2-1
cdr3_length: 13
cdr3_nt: TGTGCCAGTAGTATAAGGGGCTACAATGAGCAGTTCTTC
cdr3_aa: CASSIRGYNEQFF

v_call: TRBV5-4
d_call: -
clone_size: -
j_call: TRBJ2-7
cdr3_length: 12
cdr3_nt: TGTGCCAGCAGCCTGGACTCTCGCGAGCAGTACTTC
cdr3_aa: CASSLDSREQYF

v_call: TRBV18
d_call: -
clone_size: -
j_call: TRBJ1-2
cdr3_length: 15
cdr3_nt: TGTGCCAGCTCACCAAGTGATGAGGACTTAGGTGGCTACACCTTC
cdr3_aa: CASSPSDEDLGGYTF

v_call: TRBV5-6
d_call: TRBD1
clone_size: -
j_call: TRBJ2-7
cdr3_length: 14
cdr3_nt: TGTGCCAGCAGCTGGACAGGAGTCCCCTACGAGCAGTACTTC
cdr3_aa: CASSWTGVPYEQYF

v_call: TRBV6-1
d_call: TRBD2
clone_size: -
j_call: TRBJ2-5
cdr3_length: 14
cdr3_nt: TGTGCCAGCAGTGTCGGCGGGAGCCAAGAGACCCAGTACTTC
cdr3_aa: CASSVGGSQETQYF

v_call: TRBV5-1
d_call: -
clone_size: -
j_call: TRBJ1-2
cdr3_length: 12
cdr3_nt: TGCGCCAGCAGCACCGACAGCTATGGCTACACCTTC
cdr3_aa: CASSTDSYGYTF

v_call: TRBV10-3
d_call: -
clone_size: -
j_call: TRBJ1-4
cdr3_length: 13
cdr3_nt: TGTGCCATCACCGGACAGCTTAATGAAAAACTGTTTTTT
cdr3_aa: CAITGQLNEKLFF

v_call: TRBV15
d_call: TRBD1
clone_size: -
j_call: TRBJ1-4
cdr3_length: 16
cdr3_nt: TGTGCCACCAGCAGGACGGGGGACAGGGCGAATGAAAAACTGTTTTTT
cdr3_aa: CATSRTGDRANEKLFF

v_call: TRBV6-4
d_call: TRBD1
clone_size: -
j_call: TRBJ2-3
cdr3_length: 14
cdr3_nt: TGTGCCAGCAGAAGGGACAGGGAGGCAGATACGCAGTATTTT
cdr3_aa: CASRRDREADTQYF

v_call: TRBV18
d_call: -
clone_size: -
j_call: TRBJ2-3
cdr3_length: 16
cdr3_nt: TGTGCCAGCTCGCGGAACCGGGACTGGGGGTTCGGTACGCAGTATTTT
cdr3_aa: CASSRNRDWGFGTQYF

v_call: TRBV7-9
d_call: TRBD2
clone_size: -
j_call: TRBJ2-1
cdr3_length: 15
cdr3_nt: TGTGCCAGCAGCTTACTAGCGGGATCCTACAATGAGCAGTTCTTC
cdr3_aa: CASSLLAGSYNEQFF

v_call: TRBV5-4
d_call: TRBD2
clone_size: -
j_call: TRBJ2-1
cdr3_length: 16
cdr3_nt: TGTGCCAGCAGCTTGCAATCTAGCGGAGGGAACAATGAGCAGTTCTTC
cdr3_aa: CASSLQSSGGNNEQFF

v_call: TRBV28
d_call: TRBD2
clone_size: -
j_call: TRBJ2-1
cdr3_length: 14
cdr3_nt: TGTGCCAGCAGTTTCCCTAGCGGGAGAAATGAGCAGTTCTTC
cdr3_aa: CASSFPSGRNEQFF

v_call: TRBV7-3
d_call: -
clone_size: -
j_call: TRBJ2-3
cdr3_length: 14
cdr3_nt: TGTGCCAGCAGCTCGGACTACGGAGGCGATACGCAGTATTTT
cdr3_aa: CASSSDYGGDTQYF